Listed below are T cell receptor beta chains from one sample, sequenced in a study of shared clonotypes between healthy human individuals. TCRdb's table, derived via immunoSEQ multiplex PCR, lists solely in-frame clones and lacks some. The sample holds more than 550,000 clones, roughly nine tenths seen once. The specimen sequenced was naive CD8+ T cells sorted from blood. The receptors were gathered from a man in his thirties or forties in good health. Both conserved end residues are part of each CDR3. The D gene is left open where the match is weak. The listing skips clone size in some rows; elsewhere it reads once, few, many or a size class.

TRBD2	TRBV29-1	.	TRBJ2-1	CSVGGVAGVQEQFF	TGCAGCGTTGGGGGAGTAGCGGGAGTGCAGGAGCAGTTCTTC
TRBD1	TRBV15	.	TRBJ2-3	CATSRDRGTGGTDTQYF	TGTGCCACCAGCAGAGATCGAGGGACAGGGGGCACAGATACGCAGTATTTT
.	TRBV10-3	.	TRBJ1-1	CAISESGGGNTEAFF	TGTGCCATCAGTGAGTCGGGCGGCGGGAACACTGAAGCTTTCTTT
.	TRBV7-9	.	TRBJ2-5	CASRTGTQETQYF	TGTGCCAGCAGGACCGGGACCCAAGAGACCCAGTACTTC
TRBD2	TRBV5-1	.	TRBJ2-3	CASSFLGGTRTDTQYF	TGCGCCAGCAGCTTCCTCGGGGGGACGCGCACAGATACGCAGTATTTT
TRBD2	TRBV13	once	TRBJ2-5	CASSLLAGGQETQYF	TGTGCCAGCAGCTTGTTAGCGGGGGGCCAAGAGACCCAGTACTTC
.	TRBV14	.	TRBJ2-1	CASSQLGSPSQFF	TGTGCCAGCAGCCAACTAGGGTCCCCATCCCAATTCTTC
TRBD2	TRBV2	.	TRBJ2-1	CASSPSSGIYNEQFF	TGTGCCAGCAGTCCGTCTAGCGGGATATACAATGAGCAGTTCTTC
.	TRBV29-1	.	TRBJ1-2	CSVPGGHGVEYYGYTF	TGCAGCGTTCCAGGTGGGCACGGGGTGGAATACTATGGCTACACCTTC
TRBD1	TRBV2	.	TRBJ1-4	CATLDRSGEKLFF	TGTGCCACCTTGGACAGGAGTGGGGAAAAACTGTTTTTT
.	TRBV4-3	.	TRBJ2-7	CASSQEIVDSYSYEQYF	TGCGCCAGCAGCCAAGAGATTGTTGACAGCTACTCCTACGAGCAGTACTTC
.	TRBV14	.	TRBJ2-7	CASSLQGIGEQYF	TGTGCCAGCAGTCTCCAGGGCATCGGTGAGCAGTACTTC
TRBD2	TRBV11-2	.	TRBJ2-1	CASSLSGRGGNEQFF	TGTGCCAGCAGCTTAAGCGGGAGGGGGGGGAATGAGCAGTTCTTC
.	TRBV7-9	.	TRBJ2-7	CASSLGPDRTYEQYF	TGTGCCAGCAGCTTAGGGCCTGACAGAACCTACGAGCAGTACTTC
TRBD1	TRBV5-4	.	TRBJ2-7	CASSFRDRGRYEQYF	TGTGCCAGCAGCTTCCGGGACAGGGGGCGCTACGAGCAGTACTTC
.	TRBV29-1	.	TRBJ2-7	CSVNGGAGNYEQYF	TGCAGCGTTAATGGGGGGGCCGGGAACTACGAGCAGTACTTC